A selection of T cell receptor beta chains follows, all from one sample in a study of OX40 agonist ivuxolimab in advanced cancers. Assay: immunoSEQ multiplex PCR; the TCRdb copy retains only in-frame clones and omits some. The sample includes around 65,000 clones, approximately 91% seen only once; the top ten take 15% to 20%. The starting material was CD4+ or CD8+ T cells sorted from blood, obtained in a trial of the OX40 agonist ivuxolimab. Receptors originate from an adult with an advanced solid tumor such as melanoma, head and neck, liver or kidney cancer. Both conserved end residues are part of each CDR3. D genes are given only for firm matches.

D gene: -
V gene: TRBV12-5
J gene: TRBJ2-1
CDR3 protein: CASGLVQRQEWASYNEQFF
CDR3 DNA: TGTGCTAGTGGTTTGGTCCAAAGACAGGAGTGGGCCTCCTACAATGAGCAGTTCTTC

D gene: TRBD2
V gene: TRBV6-5
J gene: TRBJ2-1
CDR3 protein: CASSRERGYNEQFF
CDR3 DNA: TGTGCCAGCAGCCGAGAGCGGGGGTACAATGAGCAGTTCTTC

D gene: TRBD2
V gene: TRBV5-1
J gene: TRBJ2-3
CDR3 protein: CASSDPAGASTDTQYF
CDR3 DNA: TGCGCCAGCAGCGACCCAGCGGGAGCTAGCACAGATACGCAGTATTTT

D gene: -
V gene: TRBV6-5
J gene: TRBJ2-5
CDR3 protein: CASSKLPGPETQYF
CDR3 DNA: TGTGCCAGCAGCAAACTTCCCGGGCCAGAGACCCAGTACTTC

D gene: -
V gene: TRBV9
J gene: TRBJ2-7
CDR3 protein: CASSVGEGTSYEQYF
CDR3 DNA: TGTGCCAGCAGCGTAGGTGAGGGGACCTCCTACGAGCAGTACTTC

D gene: TRBD1
V gene: TRBV23-1
J gene: TRBJ2-1
CDR3 protein: CASKPNLPGDRALQITYNEQFF
CDR3 DNA: TGCGCCAGCAAACCGAATCTCCCCGGGGACAGGGCGTTACAGATAACCTACAATGAGCAGTTCTTC

D gene: TRBD2
V gene: TRBV30
J gene: TRBJ2-5
CDR3 protein: CAWSLLAGVETQYF
CDR3 DNA: TGTGCCTGGAGTCTGCTAGCGGGAGTAGAGACCCAGTACTTC

D gene: TRBD2
V gene: TRBV4-3
J gene: TRBJ2-1
CDR3 protein: CASSQVRAGSWEQFF
CDR3 DNA: TGCGCCAGCAGCCAAGTCCGAGCGGGGAGCTGGGAGCAGTTCTTC

D gene: TRBD2
V gene: TRBV4-3
J gene: TRBJ2-5
CDR3 protein: CASSPIWSGSGETQYF
CDR3 DNA: TGCGCCAGCAGCCCCATTTGGAGCGGGAGCGGGGAGACCCAGTACTTC

D gene: TRBD1
V gene: TRBV2
J gene: TRBJ2-1
CDR3 protein: CASIQGRDRGNNEQFF
CDR3 DNA: TGTGCCAGCATACAGGGCAGGGACAGGGGGAACAATGAGCAGTTCTTC

D gene: -
V gene: TRBV7-9
J gene: TRBJ2-1
CDR3 protein: CASSLGFGEQFF
CDR3 DNA: TGTGCCAGCAGCTTAGGTTTCGGTGAGCAGTTCTTC

D gene: -
V gene: TRBV5-6
J gene: TRBJ2-6
CDR3 protein: CASSLGAGVSSGANVLTF
CDR3 DNA: TGTGCCAGCAGCTTGGGTGCAGGGGTTAGCTCTGGGGCCAACGTCCTGACTTTC

D gene: TRBD1
V gene: TRBV7-9
J gene: TRBJ1-1
CDR3 protein: CASSLSLGTDEAFF
CDR3 DNA: TGTGCCAGCAGCTTATCCCTGGGGACAGATGAAGCTTTCTTT

D gene: -
V gene: TRBV4-3
J gene: TRBJ2-1
CDR3 protein: CASSPLEGAGNEQFF
CDR3 DNA: TGCGCCAGCAGCCCCCTAGAGGGGGCGGGGAATGAGCAGTTCTTC

D gene: -
V gene: TRBV9
J gene: TRBJ2-3
CDR3 protein: CASKSRPDTQYF
CDR3 DNA: TGTGCCAGCAAATCTCGTCCAGATACGCAGTATTTT

D gene: TRBD2
V gene: TRBV4-3
J gene: TRBJ2-1
CDR3 protein: CASSPSWLADYNEQFF
CDR3 DNA: TGCGCCAGCAGCCCAAGTTGGCTAGCGGACTACAATGAGCAGTTCTTC

D gene: TRBD2
V gene: TRBV19
J gene: TRBJ2-1
CDR3 protein: CASSVPGGEQFF
CDR3 DNA: TGTGCCAGTAGCGTCCCGGGGGGGGAGCAGTTCTTC

D gene: -
V gene: TRBV5-6
J gene: TRBJ2-5
CDR3 protein: CASSLGTAGEQYF
CDR3 DNA: TGTGCCAGCAGCTTAGGGACAGCGGGAGAGCAGTACTTC

D gene: -
V gene: TRBV27
J gene: TRBJ2-6
CDR3 protein: CASSLYSGANVLTF
CDR3 DNA: TGTGCCAGCAGTTTATACTCTGGGGCCAACGTCCTGACTTTC

D gene: -
V gene: TRBV7-9
J gene: TRBJ2-7
CDR3 protein: CASSLGDPNSYEQYF
CDR3 DNA: TGTGCCAGCAGCCTAGGGGACCCTAACTCCTACGAGCAGTACTTC

D gene: -
V gene: TRBV7-9
J gene: TRBJ2-1
CDR3 protein: CASSLGAEQFF
CDR3 DNA: TGTGCCAGCAGCTTAGGGGCGGAGCAGTTCTTC

D gene: -
V gene: TRBV7-6
J gene: TRBJ2-7
CDR3 protein: CASSLAGLYEQYF
CDR3 DNA: TGTGCCAGCAGCTTGGCAGGTCTCTACGAGCAGTACTTC

D gene: -
V gene: TRBV28
J gene: TRBJ2-3
CDR3 protein: CASSFGQTDTDTQYF
CDR3 DNA: TGTGCCAGCAGTTTTGGTCAGACGGACACAGATACGCAGTATTTT

D gene: -
V gene: TRBV5-5
J gene: TRBJ2-7
CDR3 protein: CASSFESQIGQYF
CDR3 DNA: TGTGCCAGCAGCTTCGAGTCTCAGATTGGGCAGTACTTC

D gene: -
V gene: TRBV27
J gene: TRBJ1-4
CDR3 protein: CASSWAAREKLFF
CDR3 DNA: TGTGCCAGCAGTTGGGCAGCCCGAGAAAAACTGTTTTTT

D gene: -
V gene: TRBV28
J gene: TRBJ2-7
CDR3 protein: CASSLTVSYEQYF
CDR3 DNA: TGTGCCAGCAGTTTGACAGTCTCCTACGAGCAGTACTTC

D gene: -
V gene: TRBV5-6
J gene: TRBJ2-1
CDR3 protein: CASSDGTYNEQFF
CDR3 DNA: TGTGCCAGCAGCGACGGAACCTACAATGAGCAGTTCTTC

D gene: TRBD1
V gene: TRBV4-1
J gene: TRBJ2-7
CDR3 protein: CASSPRTGVDEQYF
CDR3 DNA: TGCGCCAGCAGCCCTAGGACAGGGGTAGACGAGCAGTACTTC

D gene: TRBD2
V gene: TRBV19
J gene: TRBJ2-2
CDR3 protein: CASSSGLATNTGELFF
CDR3 DNA: TGTGCCAGTAGTAGCGGACTAGCCACGAACACCGGGGAGCTGTTTTTT

D gene: -
V gene: TRBV18
J gene: TRBJ1-2
CDR3 protein: CASSPPPSGGYGYTF
CDR3 DNA: TGTGCCAGCTCACCCCCACCGTCCGGGGGCTATGGCTACACCTTC

D gene: -
V gene: TRBV7-7
J gene: TRBJ2-2
CDR3 protein: CASSLTSAGRPNTGELFF
CDR3 DNA: TGTGCTAGCAGCTTAACTTCAGCGGGCCGGCCCAACACCGGGGAGCTGTTTTTT

D gene: -
V gene: TRBV5-4
J gene: TRBJ1-5
CDR3 protein: CASSLEGPNQPQHF
CDR3 DNA: TGTGCCAGCAGCTTGGAAGGGCCTAATCAGCCCCAGCATTTT

D gene: -
V gene: TRBV28
J gene: TRBJ1-1
CDR3 protein: CASSLIPQGLNTEAFF
CDR3 DNA: TGTGCCAGCAGTTTAATCCCCCAGGGGTTGAACACTGAAGCTTTCTTT

D gene: TRBD1
V gene: TRBV4-3
J gene: TRBJ2-7
CDR3 protein: CASSQGQGAAYEQYF
CDR3 DNA: TGCGCCAGCAGCCAGGGACAGGGGGCGGCCTACGAGCAGTACTTC

D gene: TRBD1
V gene: TRBV10-3
J gene: TRBJ2-7
CDR3 protein: CAISESMGTGSYEQYF
CDR3 DNA: TGTGCCATCAGTGAGTCGATGGGGACAGGATCCTACGAGCAGTACTTC

D gene: -
V gene: TRBV5-1
J gene: TRBJ1-1
CDR3 protein: CASKFQTDTEAFF
CDR3 DNA: TGCGCCAGCAAGTTCCAAACCGACACTGAAGCTTTCTTT